The 29 T cell receptor beta chains given below trace back to one sample, sequenced in a study of T cell clonotyping in hematopoietic cell transplantation. Only in-frame clones appear in the TCRdb table, and some are missing; sequencing was by immunoSEQ multiplex PCR. The table includes about 10,000 clones, over 75% detected once. This sample's time point: recipient sample about 28 days before transplant, after cytoreduction. The sequencing here drew on peripheral blood mononuclear cells, taken before stem cell transplant. The source of these receptors is a woman aged 45-59 years with chronic myeloid leukemia. Some clones in this sample may be carry-over from other donors' samples.

Judged by abundance, this clone is medium-sized. This chain uses TRBV15 with TRBJ1-2; 7 bases map to TRBD1. The CDR3 has 15 amino acids. In germline, CDR1 is LNHNV, CDR2 YYDKDF (reference sequence). V was pared by 0 bases and J by 4 bases, with 5 bases of the junction left unmatched. For the CDR3, the DNA is TGTGCCACCAGCAGAGATAGGGGGCTTGTCTATGGCTACACCTTC. Amino acid sequence: CATSRDRGLVYGYTF.

The rearrangement joins TRBV6-1 to TRBJ2-7, with unresolved D. Germline CDR1 is MNHNS and CDR2 is SASEGT. The length of the CDR3 is 13 residues. V gave up 6 bases and J gave up 2 bases, with 11 bases separating them. CDR3 nucleotides: TGTGCCAGCAGGATCATGCCCCCCTACGAGCAGTACTTC. It yields the protein CASRIMPPYEQYF.

The rearrangement links TRBV19 to TRBJ1-4; D perhaps matches TRBD1 (5 bases). V shed 8 bases and J shed 7 bases, with 23 bases lying between them. The CDR3 is 16 residues long. Germline V CDR1 and CDR2: LNHDA, SQIVND (reference sequence). For the CDR3, the DNA is TGTGCCAGTTCCCTCACAGGATCGCAGGATCGTGAAAAACTGTTTTTT. Translated, it gives CASSLTGSQDREKLFF. The variable domain in full, with the rest retrieved from reference TRBV19 and TRBJ1-4, is DGGITQSPKYLFRKEGQNVTLSCEQNLNHDAMYWYRQDPGQGLRLIYYSQIVNDFQKGDIAEGYSVSREKKESFPLTVTSAQKNPTAFYLCASSLTGSQDREKLFFGSGTQLSVL.

The CDR3 sequence is CALTGTGGAGANVLTF. The DNA for the CDR3 is TGTGCCTTGACCGGGACAGGGGGCGCTGGGGCCAACGTCCTGACTTTC. J is TRBJ2-6 and V is TRBV30, with TRBD1 matching 12 bases. The CDR3 contains 16 residues. Germline assignment: CDR1 GTSNPN and CDR2 SVGIG (reference sequence). After removal of 7 bases from V and 2 bases from J, the junction contained 6 bases not matched to a gene.

This chain joins TRBV5-1 and TRBJ2-3; D possibly corresponds to TRBD2 (5 bases). This CDR3 has 14 residues. Trimming cost V 4 bases and J 5 bases, with 14 bases left between them. Germline assignment: CDR1 SGHRS and CDR2 YFSETQ. The CDR3 coding sequence is TGCGCCAGCAGCGCCCCCGGGGTTGGAGATACGCAGTATTTT. Translated: CASSAPGVGDTQYF.

The J gene is TRBJ1-2, the V gene TRBV29-1; D gene uncertain. V lost 4 bases to trimming and J lost 9 bases, with 12 bases between them. The CDR3 spans 11 residues. CDR1 and CDR2 from the germline V gene are SQVTM and ANQGSEA. The CDR3 nucleotides are TGCAGCGTTGTGTTGACGGGGAGCTACACCTTC. Its protein is CSVVLTGSYTF.

The chain carries TRBV5-4 and TRBJ2-2; no reliable D call. Germline CDR1 and CDR2: SGHNT and YYREEE (reference sequence). V was pared by 4 bases and J by 3 bases, with 4 bases between. The CDR3 extends over 12 amino acids. This CDR3 reads CASSHYTGELFF. The CDR3 coding sequence is TGTGCCAGCAGCCATTACACCGGGGAGCTGTTTTTT.

The DNA of the CDR3 is TGTGCCAGTAGTATCGGGCTAGCGGGAGGCAGTGAGCAGTTCTTC. Protein: CASSIGLAGGSEQFF. The chain employs TRBV19 and TRBJ2-1; 11 bases agree with TRBD2. J gave up 9 bases and V 3 bases, and 7 bases lay outside the gene matches. The CDR3 covers 15 residues. The germline gives CDR1 LNHDA, CDR2 SQIVND (reference sequence). Together with reference TRBV19 and TRBJ2-1, the CDR3 gives the full variable domain: DGGITQSPKYLFRKEGQNVTLSCEQNLNHDAMYWYRQDPGQGLRLIYYSQIVNDFQKGDIAEGYSVSREKKESFPLTVTSAQKNPTAFYLCASSIGLAGGSEQFFGPGTRLTVL.

CDR3 nucleotides: TGTGCCAGCACGAGGACAGGTTCGGGGGAGCAGTACTTC. This encodes CASTRTGSGEQYF. The V gene is TRBV2, the J gene TRBJ2-7, with 7 positions matching TRBD1. This CDR3 has 13 amino acids. V shed 7 bases and J 7 bases; nucleotides not matched to a gene: 10. From germline, CDR1 is SNHLY and CDR2 FYNNEI.

The rearrangement links TRBV6-5 to TRBJ2-6; 7 positions match TRBD1. J lost 4 bases, V lost 2 bases, and 5 bases had no gene match. The CDR3 totals 16 residues. The germline gives CDR1 MNHEY, CDR2 SVGAGI. The CDR3 here is CASSYGTGAGANVLTF. Written as DNA, the CDR3 is TGTGCCAGCAGTTACGGTACAGGGGCCGGGGCCAACGTCCTGACTTTC.

This rearrangement joins TRBV10-3 to TRBJ2-7; 10 bases match TRBD2. The CDR3 length is 14 residues. Per germline, CDR1 ENHRY and CDR2 SYGVKD. Trimming took 7 bases from V and 0 from J; bases not matched to a gene: 3. The CDR3 here is CAIKGLADSYEQYF. Written as DNA, the CDR3 is TGTGCCATCAAAGGACTAGCGGACTCCTACGAGCAGTACTTC.

V is TRBV13 and J is TRBJ2-1; 8 nucleotides agree with TRBD1. The CDR3 is 17 amino acids. From germline, CDR1 is PRHDT and CDR2 FYEKMQ (reference sequence). With 5 bases clipped from V and 4 bases from J, the junction kept 13 bases outside the gene matches. The CDR3 sequence is CASSERWGRQGYNEQFF. As DNA, the CDR3 is TGTGCCAGCAGCGAGCGGTGGGGGAGACAGGGGTACAATGAGCAGTTCTTC.

A few counts support this clone. The V call is TRBV5-1, the J call TRBJ2-2; no clear D gene. The V gene lost 4 bases and the J gene lost 8 bases, with 9 bases spanning the gap. CDR3 length: 12 amino acids. Germline V lookup: CDR1 SGHRS, CDR2 YFSETQ. CDR3 DNA sequence: TGCGCCAGCAGCGTGGACCCGGGGGAGCTGTTTTTT. Translation: CASSVDPGELFF.

This clone was seen just once. The chain couples TRBV5-5 to TRBJ2-1; D is unresolved. With 1 base removed from V and 1 base from J, the gap between germline ends came to 9 bases. The CDR3 runs 15 residues. Per germline, CDR1 SGHKS and CDR2 YYEKEE (reference sequence). CDR3 bases: TGTGCCAGCAGCTTGTCGGCTTATTCCTACAATGAGCAGTTCTTC. This sequence encodes CASSLSAYSYNEQFF.

The chain recombines TRBV4-2 with TRBJ1-1, with 7 nucleotides matching TRBD1. The CDR3 is 14 residues long. In germline, CDR1 is LGHNA, CDR2 YNFKEQ. V was pared by 1 base and J by 4 bases, with 3 bases of the junction left unmatched. Here the CDR3 DNA reads TGTGCCAGCAGCCAAGGTCGACAGGGCACTGAAGCTTTCTTT. Translated: CASSQGRQGTEAFF.

This chain joins TRBV30 and TRBJ1-5; D is ambiguous. The V gene's germline CDR1 is GTSNPN and CDR2 SVGIG (reference sequence). Trimming removed 2 bases at V and 1 base at J, with 9 bases between. CDR3 length equals 14 residues. CDR3 protein: CAWSRRSSNQPQHF. The CDR3 nucleotides read TGTGCCTGGAGTCGACGGTCAAGCAATCAGCCCCAGCATTTT.

This chain connects TRBV9 to TRBJ2-3; 10 bases fit TRBD2. Germline V lookup: CDR1 SGDLS, CDR2 YYNGEE. Germline trimming cut 2 bases from V and 2 bases from J; bases unmatched to any gene: 5. The CDR3 covers 16 residues. CDR3 coding DNA: TGTGCCAGCAGCGTGGGTGGACTAGCGGCCACAGATACGCAGTATTTT. Translating gives CASSVGGLAATDTQYF.

This chain connects TRBV30 to TRBJ1-4; TRBD1 matches 8 bases. Trimming removed 6 bases from V and 5 bases from J; junction bases left unmatched: 5. Germline CDR1 and CDR2: GTSNPN and SVGIG (reference sequence). The CDR3 runs 13 residues. CDR3 nucleotide sequence: TGTGCCTGCAAGGACAGGGAGAATGAAAAACTGTTTTTT. Residues: CACKDRENEKLFF.

The gene calls are TRBV19 and TRBJ2-1; 10 positions agree with TRBD1. The CDR3 runs to 15 residues. V lost 4 bases and J lost 5; bases outside the gene matches: 5. CDR1 is LNHDA, CDR2 SQIVND, per germline (reference sequence). CDR3 residues: CASSTGQGGDNEQFF. The CDR3 DNA is TGTGCCAGTAGTACCGGACAGGGGGGGGACAATGAGCAGTTCTTC.

In this sample, this clone turned up a few times. The chain links TRBV7-2 to TRBJ1-2, with 7 bases fitting TRBD1. Trimming removed 1 base from V and 5 bases from J; junction bases left unmatched: 7. The CDR3 is 15 amino acids. In germline, CDR1 is SGHTA, CDR2 FQGNSA. The CDR3 loop reads CASSLVAGTEYGYTF. CDR3 sequence (DNA): TGTGCCAGCAGCTTAGTAGCCGGGACAGAGTATGGCTACACCTTC.

V and J are TRBV6-6 and TRBJ2-7; D gene ambiguous. Germline loops: CDR1 MNHNY, CDR2 SVGAGI (reference sequence). V was trimmed by 0 bases and J by 2 bases, leaving 14 bases between them. The CDR3 runs to 16 residues. The CDR3 reads CASSYSSSDKAYEQYF. Written as DNA, the CDR3 is TGTGCCAGCAGTTACTCGTCTTCAGACAAGGCCTACGAGCAGTACTTC.

The sample holds one count of this clone. The V and J genes are TRBV19 and TRBJ1-2, with 7 bases identical to TRBD1. Trimming removed 3 bases from V and 7 bases from J; junction bases left unmatched: 11. The germline gives CDR1 LNHDA, CDR2 SQIVND (reference sequence). The CDR3 length is 15 residues. The CDR3 DNA sequence: TGTGCCAGTAGTATTTCCTTCGACAGGGCAAGTGGCTACACCTTC. This sequence encodes CASSISFDRASGYTF.

The chain carries TRBV2 and TRBJ2-1; 9 nucleotides match TRBD2. J gave up 6 bases and V 6 bases, and 9 bases lay outside the gene matches. Germline CDR1 and CDR2: SNHLY and FYNNEI. The CDR3 totals 15 residues. The CDR3 loop reads CASRPSGRTSNEQFF. The CDR3, as DNA: TGTGCCAGCAGGCCCAGCGGGAGGACATCCAATGAGCAGTTCTTC. Complete variable domain (other parts from reference TRBV2 and TRBJ2-1): EPEVTQTPSHQVTQMGQEVILRCVPISNHLYFYWYRQILGQKVEFLVSFYNNEISEKSEIFDDQFSVERPDGSNFTLKIRSTKLEDSAMYFCASRPSGRTSNEQFFGPGTRLTVL.

Written as DNA, the CDR3 is TGTGCCAGCAGTCCGCGGGGGACTAGCGGGCAAAATGAGCAGTTCTTC. This codes for CASSPRGTSGQNEQFF. J is TRBJ2-1 and V is TRBV2, with TRBD2 matching over 12 bases. Trimming took 5 bases from V and 7 from J; bases not matched to a gene: 9. Germline CDR1 is SNHLY and CDR2 is FYNNEI. The CDR3 extends over 16 amino acids.

This chain uses TRBV9 with TRBJ2-2, with D maybe TRBD1 (5 bases). V lost 7 bases and J lost 2, with 9 bases in between. Germline lookup yields CDR1 SGDLS and CDR2 YYNGEE. There are 13 residues in the CDR3. CDR3 loop: CASQTENTGELFF. As DNA, the CDR3 is TGTGCCAGCCAGACAGAAAACACCGGGGAGCTGTTTTTT.

This chain connects TRBV5-1 to TRBJ2-3, with D perhaps TRBD1 (6 bases). The CDR3 length is 15 residues. The germline V and J ends were trimmed by 5 bases and 0 bases, with 13 bases remaining between them. The germline V gene has CDR1 SGHRS and CDR2 YFSETQ. The CDR3 sequence is CASSYRTDSTDTQYF. CDR3 nucleotide sequence: TGCGCCAGCAGTTACCGGACAGATAGCACAGATACGCAGTATTTT. Full variable domain (remainder filled in from reference TRBV5-1 and TRBJ2-3): KAGVTQTPRYLIKTRGQQVTLSCSPISGHRSVSWYQQTPGQGLQFLFEYFSETQRNKGNFPGRFSGRQFSNSRSEMNVSTLELGDSALYLCASSYRTDSTDTQYFGPGTRLTVL.

The chain has TRBV30 and TRBJ2-7; 12 bases are a match to TRBD2. V lost 2 bases to trimming and J lost 5 bases; unmatched junction nucleotides: 10. Germline CDR1 is GTSNPN and CDR2 is SVGIG (reference sequence). CDR3 size: 16 residues. CDR3 nucleotides: TGTGCCTGGAGTCCTCGGACTAGCGGGAAACTTAACGAGCAGTACTTC. Encoded protein: CAWSPRTSGKLNEQYF.

The genes are TRBV4-2 and TRBJ1-4, with 8 bases that match TRBD1. The CDR3 runs 16 residues. Per germline, CDR1 LGHNA and CDR2 YNFKEQ. The ends lost 4 bases at V and 7 bases at J; junction bases unmatched: 11. The CDR3 nucleotides read TGTGCCAGCAGCCGATCTTCAGGGGGCGCTTTTGAAAAACTGTTTTTT. Translating gives CASSRSSGGAFEKLFF.

This chain links TRBV28 with TRBJ2-3, with 7 bases fitting TRBD1. This CDR3 has 15 residues. The junction had 5 bases not matched to a gene; V was cut back by 3 bases and J by 2 bases. Germline-derived CDR1 and CDR2 are MDHEN and SYDVKM. In nucleotides, the CDR3 is TGTGCCAGCAGTTTCCGGGGACAGTTCACAGATACGCAGTATTTT. Amino acids: CASSFRGQFTDTQYF.